These T cell receptor beta chains were read from a single sample in a study of PD-L1 blockade in urothelial cancer. Repertoires were generated with immunoSEQ multiplex PCR, while TCRdb's copy carries only in-frame clones and drops some. Of fewer than 130,000 clones detected, around 85% appear once; the ten largest clones hold 2.4%. The material sequenced was PBMCs, taken around atezolizumab (anti-PD-L1) treatment. The receptors stem from a man aged 45-65 years with urothelial cancer. CDR3s include the opening cysteine and the closing phenylalanine or tryptophan. The D gene is left open where the match is weak. Not all rows give a size; the values are once, few, many and, for expanded clones, a class.

V gene: TRBV27; J gene: TRBJ2-7; D gene: .; clone size: .; CDR3 protein: CASSFRGRYEQYF; CDR3 DNA: TGTGCCAGCAGTTTCAGGGGGAGGTACGAGCAGTACTTC
V gene: TRBV2; J gene: TRBJ2-5; D gene: .; clone size: .; CDR3 protein: CASSESGEETQYF; CDR3 DNA: TGTGCCAGCAGTGAGTCAGGGGAGGAGACCCAGTACTTC
V gene: TRBV15; J gene: TRBJ2-1; D gene: .; clone size: .; CDR3 protein: CATSRTYTEDEQFF; CDR3 DNA: TGTGCCACCAGCAGAACATATACCGAGGATGAGCAGTTCTTC
V gene: TRBV11-3; J gene: TRBJ2-7; D gene: .; clone size: once; CDR3 protein: CASRASNSYEQYF; CDR3 DNA: TGTGCCAGCAGAGCAAGCAATTCCTACGAGCAGTACTTC
V gene: TRBV10-3; J gene: TRBJ1-2; D gene: .; clone size: .; CDR3 protein: CAISELGSRGGYTF; CDR3 DNA: TGTGCCATCAGTGAGTTAGGATCCAGGGGTGGCTACACCTTC
V gene: TRBV9; J gene: TRBJ1-2; D gene: .; clone size: .; CDR3 protein: CASSVEAGSSYGYTF; CDR3 DNA: TGTGCCAGCAGCGTAGAGGCGGGATCCTCCTATGGCTACACCTTC
V gene: TRBV10-3; J gene: TRBJ1-1; D gene: .; clone size: once; CDR3 protein: CAISPASTGYTEAFF; CDR3 DNA: TGTGCCATCAGTCCCGCTTCTACAGGTTACACTGAAGCTTTCTTT
V gene: TRBV23-1; J gene: TRBJ2-2; D gene: .; clone size: .; CDR3 protein: CASSLQAGGELFF; CDR3 DNA: TGCGCCAGCAGTCTCCAGGCCGGCGGGGAGCTGTTTTTT
V gene: TRBV4-2; J gene: TRBJ1-5; D gene: .; clone size: .; CDR3 protein: CASSQDRAGNQPQHF; CDR3 DNA: TGTGCCAGCAGCCAAGATAGAGCCGGGAATCAGCCCCAGCATTTT
V gene: TRBV18; J gene: TRBJ2-1; D gene: .; clone size: .; CDR3 protein: CASSPPGSLTGLYEQFF; CDR3 DNA: TGTGCCAGCTCACCACCGGGGAGTCTGACAGGACTCTATGAGCAGTTCTTC
V gene: TRBV15; J gene: TRBJ2-1; D gene: TRBD1; clone size: .; CDR3 protein: CATSRGTGRGNEQFF; CDR3 DNA: TGTGCCACCAGCAGGGGGACAGGGAGGGGGAATGAGCAGTTCTTC
V gene: TRBV11-2; J gene: TRBJ2-7; D gene: TRBD1; clone size: .; CDR3 protein: CASSRTGTGVFEQYF; CDR3 DNA: TGTGCCAGCAGCCGGACCGGGACAGGGGTCTTCGAGCAGTACTTC
V gene: TRBV28; J gene: TRBJ1-4; D gene: .; clone size: .; CDR3 protein: CASTPQLNEKLFF; CDR3 DNA: TGTGCCAGCACCCCCCAACTAAATGAAAAACTGTTTTTT
V gene: TRBV6-5; J gene: TRBJ1-6; D gene: .; clone size: .; CDR3 protein: CASSSAQGSDYSPLHF; CDR3 DNA: TGTGCCAGCAGTTCCGCCCAGGGGAGCGACTATTCACCCCTCCACTTT
V gene: TRBV11-3; J gene: TRBJ2-7; D gene: TRBD1; clone size: .; CDR3 protein: CARRQGGAYEQYF; CDR3 DNA: TGTGCCCGACGCCAAGGGGGCGCCTACGAGCAGTACTTC
V gene: TRBV10-3; J gene: TRBJ2-1; D gene: TRBD2; clone size: .; CDR3 protein: CAISDGVTSGTNEQFF; CDR3 DNA: TGTGCCATCAGTGATGGTGTGACTAGCGGCACCAATGAGCAGTTCTTC
V gene: TRBV27; J gene: TRBJ2-5; D gene: TRBD2; clone size: many; CDR3 protein: CASSFAGTSQETQYF; CDR3 DNA: TGTGCCAGCAGTTTCGCCGGGACTAGCCAAGAGACCCAGTACTTC
V gene: TRBV5-6; J gene: TRBJ2-4; D gene: TRBD1; clone size: .; CDR3 protein: CASSFLRTGENIQYF; CDR3 DNA: TGTGCCAGCAGCTTCCTACGGACAGGGGAAAACATTCAGTACTTC
V gene: TRBV6-5; J gene: TRBJ1-3; D gene: .; clone size: .; CDR3 protein: CASSYGGGGNTIYF; CDR3 DNA: TGTGCCAGCAGTTACGGTGGGGGCGGAAACACCATATATTTT
V gene: TRBV28; J gene: TRBJ1-4; D gene: TRBD1; clone size: .; CDR3 protein: CASSPGGPEKLFF; CDR3 DNA: TGTGCCAGCAGTCCAGGGGGCCCGGAAAAACTGTTTTTT
V gene: TRBV5-5; J gene: TRBJ2-3; D gene: TRBD2; clone size: .; CDR3 protein: CASSLGRGGTDTQYF; CDR3 DNA: TGTGCCAGCAGCTTAGGACGGGGGGGAACAGATACGCAGTATTTT
V gene: TRBV19; J gene: TRBJ2-5; D gene: TRBD1; clone size: .; CDR3 protein: CASTPTGLETQYF; CDR3 DNA: TGTGCCAGTACCCCGACAGGGTTGGAGACCCAGTACTTC
V gene: TRBV7-2; J gene: TRBJ2-3; D gene: .; clone size: .; CDR3 protein: CASSLARIRGDTQYF; CDR3 DNA: TGTGCCAGCAGCTTAGCGCGTATCAGGGGAGATACGCAGTATTTT
V gene: TRBV19; J gene: TRBJ2-1; D gene: TRBD1; clone size: .; CDR3 protein: CASSDRGAVSYNEQFF; CDR3 DNA: TGTGCCAGTAGTGACAGGGGAGCGGTCTCCTACAATGAGCAGTTCTTC
V gene: TRBV4-2; J gene: TRBJ2-7; D gene: TRBD2; clone size: .; CDR3 protein: CASSPTGLAAREQYF; CDR3 DNA: TGTGCCAGCAGCCCCACGGGACTAGCGGCCCGGGAGCAGTACTTC
V gene: TRBV9; J gene: TRBJ1-2; D gene: .; clone size: .; CDR3 protein: CASSRGYGYTF; CDR3 DNA: TGTGCCAGCAGCAGAGGCTATGGCTACACCTTC
V gene: TRBV9; J gene: TRBJ2-3; D gene: .; clone size: once; CDR3 protein: CASSVLGGKGTDTQYF; CDR3 DNA: TGTGCCAGCAGCGTACTGGGGGGAAAAGGCACAGATACGCAGTATTTT
V gene: TRBV9; J gene: TRBJ1-2; D gene: .; clone size: .; CDR3 protein: CASSGSPHGYTF; CDR3 DNA: TGTGCCAGCAGCGGTTCCCCTCATGGCTACACCTTC
V gene: TRBV30; J gene: TRBJ2-5; D gene: .; clone size: .; CDR3 protein: CAWRGGPLGTSTQYF; CDR3 DNA: TGTGCCTGGAGGGGGGGGCCCCTGGGAACCTCAACCCAGTACTTC
V gene: TRBV6-1; J gene: TRBJ2-5; D gene: .; clone size: .; CDR3 protein: CASSEKAGAGAQYF; CDR3 DNA: TGTGCCAGCAGTGAAAAGGCCGGCGCAGGGGCCCAGTACTTC
V gene: TRBV5-1; J gene: TRBJ2-3; D gene: .; clone size: .; CDR3 protein: CASSLGGQGPDTQYF; CDR3 DNA: TGCGCCAGCAGCTTGGGGGGGCAGGGCCCAGATACGCAGTATTTT